The 2 T cell receptor beta chains listed next were all sequenced from one sample in a study of graft-versus-host responses after intestinal transplantation listed by TCRdb under 2021. The library was made by the immunoSEQ multiplex PCR assay. Sourced from immuneACCESS, this table was stored by TCRdb with only in-frame sequences that have V and J called. A share of the clones is absent; for the studies checked, an unresolved V gene accounts for under half, and the remainder has no known explanation. The sample data list about 1,500 clones, and 65% of these were observed just once. Approximately 6.5% of the sample comes from the top ten. This sample's time point label indicates: cells obtained before transplantation from donor or recipient. In the mixed lymphocyte reactions, some 200,000 CFSE-labeled pre-transplant responders were plated with some 200,000 irradiated violet-dye-labeled stimulators and cultured for approximately 6 days.

The sequences come from alloreactive CD8+ T cells from a mixed lymphocyte reaction culture, collected before transplantation. Read against the paper, the sample's cell subset or site label means: CFSE-low proliferating T cells sorted from roughly six-day pre-transplant mixed lymphocyte reaction (GvH or HvG direction). The origin of the receptors is a human patient who was an organ donor for intestinal transplantation.

The chain carries TRBV21-1 and TRBJ2-7; TRBD1, the D gene given by the table, was not confirmed from the DNA. TRBV21-1 is annotated as a pseudogene. The CDR3 extends over 17 amino acids. The CDR3 is CASSRGQGALNPYEQYF. The CDR3 DNA sequence: TGTGCCAGCAGCCGGGGACAGGGGGCACTAAATCCCTACGAGCAGTACTTC.

This clone was counted between two and nine times. CDR3 coding DNA: TGTGCCAGCGGGAGCGAGCAGTACTTC. It is translated as CASGSEQYF. The rearrangement links TRBV27 to TRBJ2-7; a possible D gene is TRBD2 (5 bases). The germline gives CDR1 MNHEY, CDR2 SMNVEV (reference sequence). The CDR3 spans 9 residues. The V gene lost 8 bases and the J gene lost 6 bases, with 5 bases spanning the gap.